This TCR beta chain was found in a study of blood T cells in healthy people across ages. Whole-study findings and limits: As age increased, TCR beta diversity per million T cells fell in a roughly linear fashion.

Remarks on this clonotype: Its specificity is unknown.

A second PCR of about 7 to 12 cycles used a sample-barcoded 5' primer and a J-beta primer mix. TCRdb called the 5' RACE reads again in MiXCR, with one record for every CDR3 protein. Of roughly 900,000 distinct CDR3 sequences listed, under 50% were seen once; the top ten hold around an eighth. Trimming removed 4 bases from V and 1 base from J, with 8 bases in between. The CDR3 sequence is 13 residues long. Germline V gene data show CDR1 as ENHRY and CDR2 as SYGVKD. The chain recombines TRBV10-3 with TRBJ2-7, with D hard to call. What was sequenced was blood. The receptor was isolated from a man aged 25 to 40 in good health. CDR3 nucleotides: TGTGCCATCAGTGGAGCCGGATCCTACGAGCAGTACTTC. Its translation is CAISGAGSYEQYF.